Presented here are 6 T cell receptor beta chains from one specimen sequenced in a study of T cells in localized non-small cell lung cancer. Produced via immunoSEQ multiplex PCR; TCRdb's table is partial and in-frame only. The sample includes under 45,000 clones, roughly 84% of them seen just once. This sample comprised PBMCs, obtained before any cancer treatment. All receptors come from a man aged 35 to 69 with stage II lung adenocarcinoma.

The chain links TRBV5-1 to TRBJ2-5, with TRBD2 matching over 7 bases. CDR1 SGHRS and CDR2 YFSETQ come from the germline V gene. The CDR3 has 14 amino acids. The V gene end was trimmed by 4 bases and the J gene end by 1 base; junction bases not matched to a gene: 4. CDR3 DNA sequence: TGCGCCAGCAGCGTGACTAGCCTCCAAGAGACCCAGTACTTC. Translation gives CASSVTSLQETQYF.

The rearrangement joins TRBV28 to TRBJ1-1; D unclear. Per the germline V gene, CDR1 is MDHEN and CDR2 is SYDVKM. V lost 10 bases and J lost 2, with 14 bases in between. This CDR3 has 13 amino acids. The CDR3 is CAILSGSNTEAFF. CDR3 DNA: TGTGCCATCCTCTCCGGTTCCAACACTGAAGCTTTCTTT.

The rearrangement uses TRBV28 and TRBJ1-1, with TRBD1 as a possible D gene (6 bases). V was shortened by 2 bases and J by 6 bases, with 10 bases between the two germline ends. The CDR3 runs to 13 residues. Germline lookup yields CDR1 MDHEN and CDR2 SYDVKM. The CDR3 here is CASSLPRGAEAFF. As DNA, the CDR3 is TGTGCCAGCAGTTTACCCAGGGGCGCTGAAGCTTTCTTT.

This clone came up once. V usage is TRBV6-5 and J usage is TRBJ2-7; no clear D gene. Trimming shortened V by 6 bases and J by 2 bases, and 11 bases separated the two germline ends. Germline CDR1 MNHEY, CDR2 SVGAGI. This CDR3 contains 13 residues. In DNA form, the CDR3 reads TGTGCCAGCAGCGTCGCTAGTACCTACGAGCAGTACTTC. Protein sequence: CASSVASTYEQYF.

The genes are TRBV30 and TRBJ1-2; 7 nucleotides agree with TRBD1. Trimming took 5 bases from V and 5 from J; bases not matched to a gene: 8. The CDR3 sequence is 13 residues long. Germline-derived CDR1 and CDR2 are GTSNPN and SVGIG (reference sequence). CDR3 loop: CAWHRDRPYGYTF. The CDR3, as DNA: TGTGCCTGGCATAGGGACAGACCTTATGGCTACACCTTC.

The chain links TRBV7-2 to TRBJ1-4; 7 bases are shared with TRBD1. Germline lookup yields CDR1 SGHTA and CDR2 FQGNSA. J was trimmed by 8 bases and V by 7 bases; bases with no gene match: 10. This CDR3 region has 14 residues. CDR3 DNA: TGTGCCAGCATCTTTGACAGGGTTAAAGAAAAACTGTTTTTT. Its translation is CASIFDRVKEKLFF.